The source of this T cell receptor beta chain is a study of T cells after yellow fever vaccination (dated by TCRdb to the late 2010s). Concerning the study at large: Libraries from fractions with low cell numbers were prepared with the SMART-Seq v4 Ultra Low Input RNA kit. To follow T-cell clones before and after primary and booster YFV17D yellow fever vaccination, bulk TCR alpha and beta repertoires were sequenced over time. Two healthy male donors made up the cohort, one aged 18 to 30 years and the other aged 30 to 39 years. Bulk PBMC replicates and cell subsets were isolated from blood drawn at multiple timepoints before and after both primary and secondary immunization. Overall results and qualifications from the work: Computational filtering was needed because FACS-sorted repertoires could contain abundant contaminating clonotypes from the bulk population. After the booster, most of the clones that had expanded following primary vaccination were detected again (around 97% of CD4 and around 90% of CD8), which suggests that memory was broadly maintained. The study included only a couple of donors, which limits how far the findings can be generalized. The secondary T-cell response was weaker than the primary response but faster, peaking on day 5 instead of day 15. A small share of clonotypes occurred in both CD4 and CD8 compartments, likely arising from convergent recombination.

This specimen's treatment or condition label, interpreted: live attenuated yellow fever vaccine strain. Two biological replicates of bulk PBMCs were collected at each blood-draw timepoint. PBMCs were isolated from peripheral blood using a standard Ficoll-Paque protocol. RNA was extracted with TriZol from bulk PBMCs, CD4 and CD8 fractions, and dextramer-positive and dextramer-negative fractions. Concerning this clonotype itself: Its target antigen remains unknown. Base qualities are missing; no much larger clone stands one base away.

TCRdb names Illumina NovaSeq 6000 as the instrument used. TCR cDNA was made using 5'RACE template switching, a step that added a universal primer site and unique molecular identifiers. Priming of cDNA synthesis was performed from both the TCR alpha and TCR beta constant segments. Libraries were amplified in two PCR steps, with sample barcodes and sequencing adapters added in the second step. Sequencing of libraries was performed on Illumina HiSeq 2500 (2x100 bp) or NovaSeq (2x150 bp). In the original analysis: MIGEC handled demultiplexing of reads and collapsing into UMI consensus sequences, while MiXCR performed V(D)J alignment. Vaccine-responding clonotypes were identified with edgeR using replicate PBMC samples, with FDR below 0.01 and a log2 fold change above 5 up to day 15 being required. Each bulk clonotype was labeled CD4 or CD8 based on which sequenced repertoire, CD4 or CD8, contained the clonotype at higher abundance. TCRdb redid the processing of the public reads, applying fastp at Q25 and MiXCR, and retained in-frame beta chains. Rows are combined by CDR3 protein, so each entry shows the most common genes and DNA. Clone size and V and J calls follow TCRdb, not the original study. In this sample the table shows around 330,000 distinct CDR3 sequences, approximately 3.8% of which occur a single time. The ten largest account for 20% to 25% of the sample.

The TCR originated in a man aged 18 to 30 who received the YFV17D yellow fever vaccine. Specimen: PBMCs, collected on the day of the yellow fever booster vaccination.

The sequenced DNA is TGCGCCAGCAGCTTGGAGGCCGCTGTTGGTAGGGGGACTGAAGCTTTCTTT. This translates into CASSLEAAVGRGTEAFF. This receptor chain uses TRBV5-1 and TRBJ1-1; TRBD1 is a weak D gene call, 6 bases matching. The CDR3 starts with the cysteine, ends with the phenylalanine, and has 17 residues. Of all the DNA, just the CDR3 is kept, 51 bases in frame from base 1. The germline V gene encodes CDR1 SGHRS and CDR2 YFSETQ. V and J lose 0 bases and 5 bases, and a span of 20 bases separates them.